Presented here are 32 T cell receptor beta chains from one specimen sequenced in a study of tumor-infiltrating lymphocytes in localized non-small cell lung cancer. Clones were read by immunoSEQ multiplex PCR, and TCRdb kept only the in-frame ones, dropping some. The sample shows 20,000 to 25,000 clones, approximately 80% of them seen only once. The sample comprised lung tumor tissue. The receptors shown here come from a human donor with non-small cell lung cancer.

The rearrangement joins TRBV5-5 to TRBJ2-2, with D hard to call. Looked up from germline, CDR1 is SGHKS and CDR2 is YYEKEE (reference sequence). The CDR3 extends over 15 amino acids. Trimming left V 3 bases short and J 0 bases short, with 9 bases between. This CDR3 reads CASSSARANTGELFF. CDR3 nucleotides: TGTGCCAGCAGCTCGGCTCGGGCGAACACCGGGGAGCTGTTTTTT.

This rearrangement joins TRBV5-1 to TRBJ2-6; D is ambiguous. The CDR3 spans 14 residues. Germline loops: CDR1 SGHRS, CDR2 YFSETQ. V shed 7 bases and J shed 0 bases, with 8 bases lying between them. CDR3 nucleotide sequence: TGCGCCAGCTCCAGAGGCTCTGGGGCCAACGTCCTGACTTTC. This translates into CASSRGSGANVLTF.

CDR3 sequence: CAQTRGQIPEKLFF. The CDR3 nucleotides read TGTGCCCAGACACGAGGTCAGATTCCTGAAAAACTGTTTTTT. V gene TRBV30 combines with J gene TRBJ1-4; no clear D. The CDR3 consists of 14 residues. The germline V gene has CDR1 GTSNPN and CDR2 SVGIG (reference sequence). The V end was cut by 8 bases, the J end by 7 bases, with 20 bases between. Combining the CDR3 with reference TRBV30 and TRBJ1-4 gives the whole variable domain SQTIHQWPATLVQPVGSPLSLECTVEGTSNPNLYWYRQAAGRGLQLLFYSVGIGQISSEVPQNLSASRPQDRQFILSSKKLLLSDSGFYLCAQTRGQIPEKLFFGSGTQLSVL.

The V and J genes are TRBV30 and TRBJ1-2, with D uncertain. CDR3 length equals 11 residues. Trimming removed 5 bases at V and 5 bases at J, with 9 bases between. The germline V gene has CDR1 GTSNPN and CDR2 SVGIG (reference sequence). The CDR3 loop reads CAWGLLYGYTF. The CDR3 nucleotides read TGTGCCTGGGGGCTTTTATATGGCTACACCTTC. The complete variable domain, with remaining parts taken from reference TRBV30 and TRBJ1-2, reads SQTIHQWPATLVQPVGSPLSLECTVEGTSNPNLYWYRQAAGRGLQLLFYSVGIGQISSEVPQNLSASRPQDRQFILSSKKLLLSDSGFYLCAWGLLYGYTFGSGTRLTVV.

The V gene is TRBV19, the J gene TRBJ2-3; D is possibly TRBD2 (6 bases). V was cut by 7 bases and J by 2 bases, with 16 bases left in between. The germline gives CDR1 LNHDA, CDR2 SQIVND (reference sequence). The CDR3 runs 15 residues. The CDR3 protein is CASKRLGALTDTQYF. CDR3 nucleotide sequence: TGTGCCAGTAAAAGACTAGGGGCCCTCACAGATACGCAGTATTTT.

This chain connects TRBV5-6 to TRBJ2-1, with D tentatively TRBD1 or TRBD2 (6 bases each). V dropped 6 bases and J dropped 8 bases, with 12 bases sitting between them. This CDR3 spans 12 amino acids. Germline V gene lookup returns CDR1 SGHDT and CDR2 YYEEEE. The CDR3 DNA follows: TGTGCCAGCAAGAGGGGGGCCGATGAGCAGTTCTTC. Protein product: CASKRGADEQFF. The whole variable domain, remainder taken from reference TRBV5-6 and TRBJ2-1, is DAGVTQSPTHLIKTRGQQVTLRCSPKSGHDTVSWYQQALGQGPQFIFQYYEEEERQRGNFPDRFSGHQFPNYSSELNVNALLLGDSALYLCASKRGADEQFFGPGTRLTVL.

This rearrangement joins TRBV5-1 to TRBJ2-5; 7 positions agree with TRBD2. The V segment lost 9 bases and the J segment 2 bases; nucleotides outside the gene matches: 13. Germline CDR1 reads SGHRS; CDR2 reads YFSETQ. There are 15 residues in the CDR3. As DNA, the CDR3 is TGCGCCACCTCGGTCGCTAGCGGACGACAAGAGACCCAGTACTTC. Amino acids: CATSVASGRQETQYF.

With regard to this clone: The junction and the germline gene differ at one end; a read error may be behind it. V and J are TRBV13 and TRBJ1-1; 7 nucleotides match TRBD1. CDR1 and CDR2 from the germline V gene are PRHDT and FYEKMQ (reference sequence). The CDR3 runs to 16 residues. This chain's CDR3 is CASSLGGSHLNTEAFF. CDR3 sequence (DNA): TGTGCCAGCAGCCTAGGGGGCAGCCATTTGAACACTGAAGCTTTCTTT.

The J gene is TRBJ2-3, the V gene TRBV27; possibly TRBD1 or TRBD2 for D (6 bases each). The CDR3 totals 15 residues. V lost 6 bases, J lost 2 bases, and 15 bases lay in between. The V gene's germline CDR1 is MNHEY and CDR2 SMNVEV (reference sequence). This CDR3 is CASRPRGTATDTQYF. The CDR3 DNA is TGTGCCAGCAGACCTAGGGGGACTGCCACAGATACGCAGTATTTT.

The V gene is TRBV9, the J gene TRBJ2-7; D tentatively fits TRBD1 or TRBD2 (5 bases each). Trimming took 4 bases from V and 2 from J, leaving 16 bases between them. Germline V lookup: CDR1 SGDLS, CDR2 YYNGEE. This CDR3 spans 15 amino acids. The CDR3 protein is CASSPRDPITYEQYF. As DNA, the CDR3 is TGTGCCAGCAGCCCCCGGGACCCGATAACCTACGAGCAGTACTTC.

This chain connects TRBV10-3 to TRBJ1-2; D is uncertain. Trimming cost V 2 bases and J 5 bases, with 9 bases left between them. This CDR3 has 13 amino acids. Germline values: CDR1 ENHRY, CDR2 SYGVKD. The CDR3 sequence: CAISEGADYGYTF. The CDR3 DNA follows: TGTGCCATCAGTGAGGGAGCAGATTATGGCTACACCTTC.

This clone turned up a few times. The CDR3 DNA follows: TGTGCCAGCCCCGGGGTCACAGATACGCAGTATTTT. Translating it yields CASPGVTDTQYF. J is TRBJ2-3 and V is TRBV7-9, with D perhaps matching TRBD2 (5 bases). Germline-derived CDR1 and CDR2 are SEHNR and FQNEAQ (reference sequence). The V gene lost 8 bases and the J gene lost 2 bases, with 8 bases spanning the gap. This CDR3 is built from 12 residues.

This chain joins TRBV14 and TRBJ2-5, with 10 bases that match TRBD1. Germline V gives CDR1 SGHDN, CDR2 FVKESK. The CDR3 contains 14 residues. Trimming cost V 4 bases and J 5 bases; bases outside gene matches: 4. For the CDR3, the DNA is TGTGCCAGCAGCCGACAGGGGGCGCGGGAGACCCAGTACTTC. Encoded protein: CASSRQGARETQYF.

The chain is built from TRBV5-1 and TRBJ2-2; 13 nucleotides agree with TRBD2. CDR1 is SGHRS and CDR2 is YFSETQ in the germline V gene. V was pared by 0 bases and J by 5 bases, with 1 base of the junction left unmatched. The CDR3 loop spans 16 amino acids. CDR3 sequence: CASSLGLAGGTGELFF. Here the CDR3 DNA reads TGCGCCAGCAGCTTGGGACTAGCGGGAGGAACCGGGGAGCTGTTTTTT.

The chain recombines TRBV5-1 with TRBJ2-2; D is ambiguous. The ends were cut back, 0 bases at V and 0 bases at J, with 6 bases in the middle. Germline V gene lookup returns CDR1 SGHRS and CDR2 YFSETQ. The CDR3 has 15 residues. CDR3 nucleotides: TGCGCCAGCAGCTTGGAGCCCACGAACACCGGGGAGCTGTTTTTT. Translated, it gives CASSLEPTNTGELFF. The whole variable domain, remainder taken from reference TRBV5-1 and TRBJ2-2, is KAGVTQTPRYLIKTRGQQVTLSCSPISGHRSVSWYQQTPGQGLQFLFEYFSETQRNKGNFPGRFSGRQFSNSRSEMNVSTLELGDSALYLCASSLEPTNTGELFFGEGSRLTVL.

The V call is TRBV9, the J call TRBJ2-2; D ambiguous. This CDR3 has 14 amino acids. Germline CDR1 is SGDLS and CDR2 is YYNGEE. V was shortened by 4 bases and J by 3 bases, with 10 bases between the two germline ends. In nucleotides, the CDR3 is TGTGCCAGCAGCATAGACACGTACACCGGGGAGCTGTTTTTT. It specifies CASSIDTYTGELFF.

V is TRBV7-8 and J is TRBJ2-3; perhaps TRBD1 as D (5 bases). The CDR3 runs to 15 residues. V shed 1 base and J shed 4 bases, with 12 bases lying between them. Germline-derived CDR1 and CDR2 are SGHVS and FQNEAQ. The CDR3 here is CASSLGQGGPDTQYF. CDR3 in DNA: TGTGCCAGCAGCTTAGGTCAGGGTGGTCCAGATACGCAGTATTTT.

This sequence joins TRBV5-8 and TRBJ2-1; 9 positions match TRBD2. CDR3 length equals 18 residues. V trimming: 0 bases; J trimming: 5 bases; junction bases outside the gene matches: 12. Germline values: CDR1 SGHTS, CDR2 YDEGEE. The CDR3 bases are TGTGCCAGCAGCTTGGAGGGGACAAGCGGGAGGACAAACAATGAGCAGTTCTTC. Encoded protein: CASSLEGTSGRTNNEQFF. The full variable domain, in which reference TRBV5-8 and TRBJ2-1 provide the parts outside the CDR3, is EAGVTQSPTHLIKTRGQQATLRCSPISGHTSVYWYQQALGLGLQFLLWYDEGEERNRGNFPPRFSGRQFPNYSSELNVNALELEDSALYLCASSLEGTSGRTNNEQFFGPGTRLTVL.

This clone was counted once. The chain links TRBV7-9 to TRBJ2-3; D may correspond to TRBD1 or TRBD2 (6 bases each). V lost 0 bases and J 6 bases, leaving 13 bases between the germline ends. The CDR3 consists of 15 residues. Germline CDR1 SEHNR, CDR2 FQNEAQ (reference sequence). Here the CDR3 DNA reads TGTGCCAGCAGCTTAGCTTCCGGGGGCGTCGATACGCAGTATTTT. Its translation: CASSLASGGVDTQYF.

The chain has TRBV7-2 and TRBJ2-7, with TRBD1 identical over 10 bases. Per the germline V gene, CDR1 is SGHTA and CDR2 is FQGNSA. This CDR3 comprises 16 residues. The V gene end was trimmed by 6 bases and the J gene end by 3 bases; junction bases not matched to a gene: 11. The CDR3: CASRSSGTGEIYEQYF. CDR3 bases: TGTGCCAGCAGAAGCTCCGGGACAGGGGAAATCTACGAGCAGTACTTC.

The table lists this clone with a few counts. This chain connects TRBV19 to TRBJ1-1; unclear D gene. V shed 5 bases and J shed 8 bases, with 12 bases lying between them. The CDR3 is made up of 12 amino acids. The germline gives CDR1 LNHDA, CDR2 SQIVND (reference sequence). The CDR3 region has the DNA TGTGCCAGTAGTGTTCGTTGGCAGGAAGCTTTCTTT. Its protein product is CASSVRWQEAFF.

The rearrangement joins TRBV11-3 to TRBJ2-7; maybe TRBD2 (5 bases). CDR1 is SGHNT and CDR2 is YENEEA in the germline V gene. V was shortened by 0 bases and J by 5 bases, with 8 bases between the two germline ends. The CDR3 sequence is 13 residues long. CDR3 residues: CASSLDPEDEQYF. Here the CDR3 DNA reads TGTGCCAGCAGCTTAGATCCGGAGGACGAGCAGTACTTC.

The gene calls are TRBV19 and TRBJ1-1; D is uncertain. V lost 7 bases and J lost 11, with 20 bases in between. Per germline, CDR1 LNHDA and CDR2 SQIVND (reference sequence). The CDR3 is 13 residues long. The CDR3 is CASTFLDGDRAFF. The CDR3, as DNA: TGTGCCAGTACCTTTCTCGACGGGGATCGGGCTTTCTTT.

V usage is TRBV5-6 and J usage is TRBJ2-7; D is ambiguous. Per the germline V gene, CDR1 is SGHDT and CDR2 is YYEEEE. CDR3 length equals 14 residues. V lost 4 bases, J lost 6 bases, and 17 bases lay in between. The CDR3 sequence: CASSPWTGSAEQYF. In nucleotides, the CDR3 is TGTGCCAGCAGCCCCTGGACGGGTTCAGCCGAGCAGTACTTC.

The chain couples TRBV7-2 to TRBJ1-1, with D uncertain. Germline CDR1 and CDR2: SGHTA and FQGNSA. This CDR3 is built from 13 residues. Between the trimmed V and J ends, which lost 10 bases and 0 bases, there was a span of 12 bases. DNA of the CDR3: TGTGCCACCACGGTTGGGATGAACACTGAAGCTTTCTTT. Protein product: CATTVGMNTEAFF.

The V call is TRBV4-3, the J call TRBJ2-2, with D unresolved. The V end lost 0 bases, the J end lost 7 bases, and 15 bases lay between the germline ends. Germline CDR1 is LGHNA and CDR2 is YSLEER. The CDR3 loop spans 16 amino acids. The CDR3 region is CASSQELPGAVGELFF. The CDR3 coding sequence is TGCGCCAGCAGCCAAGAATTACCTGGTGCGGTCGGGGAGCTGTTTTTT.

This chain connects TRBV29-1 to TRBJ1-1, with D unclear. Trimming left V 8 bases short and J 3 bases short, with 16 bases between. The germline V gene has CDR1 SQVTM and CDR2 ANQGSEA. This CDR3 spans 13 amino acids. The chain's CDR3 is CSTQRGTDTEAFF. In DNA form, the CDR3 reads TGCAGCACCCAGCGGGGAACGGACACTGAAGCTTTCTTT.

In its sample, this clone was seen a few times. The chain links TRBV7-9 to TRBJ2-1, with D possibly being TRBD2 (5 bases). Germline assignment: CDR1 SEHNR and CDR2 FQNEAQ (reference sequence). This CDR3 is 15 amino acids long. Trimming stripped 6 bases from V and 2 bases from J, with 14 bases between. CDR3 nucleotide sequence: TGTGCCAGCAGTTTATCGGAGGCCACCTACAATGAGCAGTTCTTC. It is translated as CASSLSEATYNEQFF.

The chain combines TRBV11-2 with TRBJ2-7, with D possibly being TRBD2 (6 bases). Germline assignment: CDR1 SGHAT and CDR2 FQNNGV. Trimming cost V 1 base and J 3 bases, with 10 bases left between them. The CDR3 is 14 residues long. CDR3 nucleotide sequence: TGTGCCAGCAGCTTAGCGGGAGACAACTACGAGCAGTACTTC. It translates to CASSLAGDNYEQYF. Complete variable domain (other parts from reference TRBV11-2 and TRBJ2-7): EAGVAQSPRYKIIEKRQSVAFWCNPISGHATLYWYQQILGQGPKLLIQFQNNGVVDDSQLPKDRFSAERLKGVDSTLKIQPAKLEDSAVYLCASSLAGDNYEQYFGPGTRLTVT.

The rearrangement uses TRBV13 and TRBJ2-3, with 10 bases fitting TRBD2. The trim removed 1 base at V and 2 bases at J, leaving 6 bases unmatched. The CDR3 contains 17 residues. The V gene's germline CDR1 is PRHDT and CDR2 FYEKMQ (reference sequence). The CDR3 region is CASSLVGLAGATDTQYF. In DNA form, the CDR3 reads TGTGCCAGCAGCTTAGTAGGGCTAGCGGGGGCCACAGATACGCAGTATTTT.

The chain is built from TRBV14 and TRBJ2-1; 9 bases agree with TRBD1. Germline CDR1 is SGHDN and CDR2 is FVKESK. The CDR3 spans 15 residues. V trimming: 6 bases; J trimming: 5 bases; junction bases outside the gene matches: 8. The CDR3: CASSRDRARDNEQFF. The DNA of the CDR3 is TGTGCCAGCAGTCGGGACAGGGCAAGGGACAATGAGCAGTTCTTC.

CDR3: CASRSGRALETQYF. CDR3 coding DNA: TGTGCCAGCCGTAGCGGGAGGGCCCTCGAGACCCAGTACTTC. The chain couples TRBV6-5 to TRBJ2-5, with 11 bases matching TRBD2. J lost 5 bases, V lost 8 bases, and 7 bases had no gene match. CDR1 is MNHEY and CDR2 is SVGAGI in the germline V gene. The CDR3 has 14 residues.